This entry features one T cell receptor (beta chain) sequence. Authors' processing steps: The assay estimated nucleated cells by amplifying reference gene primers. Here immunoSEQ multiplex PCR was the method, and the copy in TCRdb shows in-frame clones only, minus some. V and J calls and clone size follow that table, whereas D and trimming were derived from the DNA. The table shows about 190,000 clones, with over 75% occurring only once. This specimen belongs to a study of blood T cell repertoires in COVID-19. CDR1 and CDR2 from the germline V gene are ENHRY and SYGVKD. This CDR3 contains 15 residues. Trimming shortened V by 7 bases and J by 0 bases, and 13 bases separated the two germline ends.

The V and J genes are TRBV10-3 and TRBJ1-3, with D tentatively TRBD1 (6 bases). The sample taken for sequencing was peripheral blood. The source of this sequence is an elderly man with COVID-19, enrolled during active disease. In DNA, the CDR3 is TGTGCCATCACCGATCGGACAGTCTCTGGAAACACCATATATTTT. Its protein product is CAITDRTVSGNTIYF.